Listed here are 14 T cell receptor beta chains from one sample, sequenced in a study of T cell responses to AZD1222 COVID-19 vaccine. Only in-frame clones appear in the TCRdb table, and some are missing; sequencing was by immunoSEQ multiplex PCR. The data contain about 94,000 clones, 85% of them singletons. Here the sequenced sample was peripheral blood, taken 28 days after the second AZD1222 dose. These receptors originate from an adult who received the AZD1222 COVID-19 vaccine.

For this clone: Other DNA sequences in the sample encode the same CDR3. V and J are TRBV7-9 and TRBJ1-6; tentative D call: TRBD1 (6 bases). The CDR3 consists of 14 residues. V gave up 4 bases and J gave up 7 bases, with 11 bases separating them. Germline V gene lookup returns CDR1 SEHNR and CDR2 FQNEAQ (reference sequence). The CDR3 protein is CASSSGTPNSPLHF. Written as DNA, the CDR3 is TGTGCCAGCAGCTCCGGGACACCAAATTCACCCCTCCACTTT.

V is TRBV10-1 and J is TRBJ2-5, with D possibly being TRBD1 or TRBD2 (5 bases each). CDR1 is WNHNN and CDR2 is SYGVQD in the germline V gene (reference sequence). The CDR3 sequence is 15 residues long. Trimming shortened V by 2 bases and J by 5 bases, and 15 bases separated the two germline ends. CDR3 DNA sequence: TGCGCCAGCAGTGAGGGTGGGTCGGGACCGGAGACCCAGTACTTC. This codes for CASSEGGSGPETQYF.

The chain uses TRBV2 and TRBJ2-5; a possible D gene is TRBD2 (6 bases). V lost 6 bases and J 5 bases, leaving 19 bases between the germline ends. CDR1 SNHLY and CDR2 FYNNEI come from the germline V gene. The CDR3 extends over 15 amino acids. CDR3 sequence (DNA): TGTGCCAGCAGGTTCGGGACCCTAAGCGGGGAGACCCAGTACTTC. Its translation: CASRFGTLSGETQYF.

The chain is built from TRBV7-2 and TRBJ1-5, with no clear D. CDR3 length: 14 residues. The V gene's germline CDR1 is SGHTA and CDR2 FQGNSA. With 5 bases removed from V and 4 bases from J, the gap between germline ends came to 12 bases. The CDR3 DNA follows: TGTGCCAGCAGCCCGTTAGATCGAAATCAGCCCCAGCATTTT. It encodes CASSPLDRNQPQHF.

This chain connects TRBV2 to TRBJ1-5, with 10 positions matching TRBD1. V trimming: 2 bases; J trimming: 6 bases; junction bases outside the gene matches: 4. Germline V lookup: CDR1 SNHLY, CDR2 FYNNEI. The CDR3 runs to 15 residues. CDR3 protein: CASSERTGGSQPQHF. In DNA, the CDR3 is TGTGCCAGCAGTGAAAGGACAGGGGGATCTCAGCCCCAGCATTTT.

J is TRBJ2-1 and V is TRBV19; the match to TRBD1 covers 10 bases. CDR1 and CDR2 (germline): LNHDA, SQIVND (reference sequence). Trimming removed 4 bases from V and 8 bases from J; junction bases left unmatched: 5. CDR3 length: 14 amino acids. The CDR3 spells CASSTRDRGHEQFF. DNA of the CDR3: TGTGCCAGTAGTACGCGGGACAGGGGCCATGAGCAGTTCTTC.

The rearrangement links TRBV28 to TRBJ1-5; 9 bases agree with TRBD1. The germline CDR1 and CDR2 sequences are MDHEN and SYDVKM. The CDR3 runs to 18 residues. V shed 2 bases, J shed 2 bases, and the junction held 10 bases outside the gene matches. The CDR3 sequence is CASSLPQDRGFGNQPQHF. The CDR3 DNA is TGTGCCAGCAGTTTACCCCAGGACAGGGGTTTTGGCAATCAGCCCCAGCATTTT.

This clone was seen a few times. This chain links TRBV9 with TRBJ2-7; 12 bases match TRBD1. Per germline, CDR1 SGDLS and CDR2 YYNGEE. The CDR3 has 13 residues. V was pared by 2 bases and J by 9 bases, with 3 bases of the junction left unmatched. The CDR3 spells CASSVGTGGVQYF. In nucleotides, the CDR3 is TGTGCCAGCAGCGTCGGGACAGGGGGCGTGCAGTACTTC. The variable domain in full, completed from reference TRBV9 and TRBJ2-7, reads DSGVTQTPKHLITATGQRVTLRCSPRSGDLSVYWYQQSLDQGLQFLIQYYNGEERAKGNILERFSAQQFPDLHSELNLSSLELGDSALYFCASSVGTGGVQYFGPGTRLTVT.

The chain links TRBV7-2 to TRBJ2-1; 10 bases are a match to TRBD2. V dropped 7 bases and J dropped 6; count of bases not matched to a gene: 21. The CDR3 length is 19 residues. In germline, CDR1 is SGHTA, CDR2 FQGNSA. The CDR3 reads CASTSRVSSSGRLGNEQFF. In DNA, the CDR3 is TGTGCCAGCACCTCCAGGGTATCTTCTAGCGGGAGACTGGGCAATGAGCAGTTCTTC.

The V and J genes are TRBV29-1 and TRBJ1-5, with D possibly TRBD1 on 6 matching bases. The V end was cut by 3 bases, the J end by 3 bases, with 9 bases between. Germline V CDR1 and CDR2: SQVTM, ANQGSEA. This CDR3 spans 13 amino acids. The CDR3 sequence is CSVDQGPNQPQHF. CDR3 DNA sequence: TGCAGCGTTGATCAGGGGCCCAATCAGCCCCAGCATTTT.

The rearrangement uses TRBV11-2 and TRBJ2-1; 10 bases line up with TRBD2. CDR1 and CDR2 from the germline V gene are SGHAT and FQNNGV. CDR3 length: 14 amino acids. V shed 3 bases and J 6 bases; nucleotides not matched to a gene: 2. CDR3 amino acids: CASSFSGGLNEQFF. Here the CDR3 DNA reads TGTGCCAGCAGCTTTAGCGGGGGGCTCAATGAGCAGTTCTTC.

This clone was seen a single time. The chain recombines TRBV27 with TRBJ1-6; the D is unclear. There are 15 residues in the CDR3. Germline-derived CDR1 and CDR2 are MNHEY and SMNVEV (reference sequence). V was shortened by 2 bases and J by 7 bases, with 12 bases between the two germline ends. This CDR3 reads CASSLLSGINSPLHF. CDR3 bases: TGTGCCAGCAGTTTACTATCGGGAATAAATTCACCCCTCCACTTT.

The CDR3, as DNA: TGTGCCTGGAGTAAGCTTCTAGGTGCCGGGGCGGGAAACATTCAGTACTTC. It encodes CAWSKLLGAGAGNIQYF. This sequence joins TRBV30 and TRBJ2-4, with D perhaps being TRBD1 or TRBD2 (5 bases each). Trimming pared 2 bases from V and 6 bases from J, leaving 23 bases between. The CDR3 loop spans 17 amino acids. Germline V gene lookup returns CDR1 GTSNPN and CDR2 SVGIG (reference sequence).

V gene TRBV13 combines with J gene TRBJ2-7; 7 bases align to TRBD2. Per the germline V gene, CDR1 is PRHDT and CDR2 is FYEKMQ (reference sequence). V lost 5 bases and J lost 1; bases outside the gene matches: 5. The CDR3 is made up of 14 amino acids. CDR3 amino acids: CASSPPGLSYEQYF. CDR3 in DNA: TGTGCCAGCAGCCCCCCGGGACTATCCTACGAGCAGTACTTC. Filled out from reference TRBV13 and TRBJ2-7, the complete variable domain reads AAGVIQSPRHLIKEKRETATLKCYPIPRHDTVYWYQQGPGQDPQFLISFYEKMQSDKGSIPDRFSAQQFSDYHSELNMSSLELGDSALYFCASSPPGLSYEQYFGPGTRLTVT.